Listed below are T cell receptor beta chains from one sample, sequenced in a study of T cells in Graves' hyperthyroidism and ophthalmopathy. TCRdb reprocessed the multiplex PCR reads with MiXCR, giving one entry per CDR3 protein. Among 33,000 or so distinct CDR3 sequences listed, 49% were seen once. The sample consisted of blood. All receptors come from a woman aged 50 to 65 with Graves' hyperthyroidism that later progressed to Graves' ophthalmopathy. The CDR3 runs from the conserved cysteine through the conserved F or W. The D gene is left open where the match is weak. Size tells how often a clone was seen (once, few, many) or the class of an expanded clone, and some rows leave it out.

V gene,clone size,J gene,D gene,CDR3 DNA,CDR3 protein
TRBV7-9,many,TRBJ2-1,NA,TGTGCCAGCAGCTTACAGGGATCCTACAATGAGCAGTTCTTC,CASSLQGSYNEQFF
TRBV11-2,many,TRBJ2-1,TRBD1,TGTGCCAGCAGCTCGCCGGGACAGGGAACCCTATATTTACACAATGAGCAGTTCTTC,CASSSPGQGTLYLHNEQFF
TRBV5-1,many,TRBJ2-7,NA,TGCGCCAGCAGCTTTAGGGGGAGTACCTACGAGCAGTACTTC,CASSFRGSTYEQYF
TRBV5-4,many,TRBJ2-1,TRBD1,TGTGCCAGCAGCCCACAACAGGGGGTAAGCAATGAGCAGTTCTTC,CASSPQQGVSNEQFF
TRBV5-4,many,TRBJ2-7,NA,TGTGCCAGCAGCTTGGCTAGCTCGGGGGACTCACCGTACTTC,CASSLASSGDSPYF
TRBV7-2,NA,TRBJ2-3,NA,TGTGCTAGAGGTAGTCAGCGGACAAAACGCACAGATACGCAGTATTTT,CARGSQRTKRTDTQYF
TRBV15,NA,TRBJ2-3,NA,TGTGCCACCAGCAGAGCTGCGGATACGCAGTATTTT,CATSRAADTQYF
TRBV7-9,many,TRBJ2-3,TRBD2,TGTGCCAGCAGCTTACAGCGGGAGAACACAGATACGCAGTATTTT,CASSLQRENTDTQYF
TRBV10-1,medium-sized,TRBJ1-2,TRBD1,TGCGCCAGCAGGACGGGGGACAGACACTATGGCTACACCTTC,CASRTGDRHYGYTF
TRBV7-3,many,TRBJ1-1,TRBD1,TGTGCCAGCAGCGCGGGACAGGGGTATCCTGAAGCTTTCTTT,CASSAGQGYPEAFF
TRBV5-1,many,TRBJ2-1,TRBD2,TGCGCCAGCAGCTTGTTCGGACCGGGAGGGCCATATGAGCAGTTCTTC,CASSLFGPGGPYEQFF
TRBV18,NA,TRBJ1-3,NA,TGTGCCGGCTCACCCATACAGCCTGACGGAAGCTCTGGAAACACCATATATTTT,CAGSPIQPDGSSGNTIYF
TRBV7-8,many,TRBJ1-2,NA,TGTGCCAGCAGCTTAGGGGCAGGGGAAGGCTACACCTTC,CASSLGAGEGYTF
TRBV20-1,NA,TRBJ2-7,TRBD1,TGCAGTGCCCCTGGGACAGTAGATTACGAGCAGTACTTC,CSAPGTVDYEQYF
TRBV5-1,NA,TRBJ2-1,TRBD1,TGCGCCAGCAGCCTCCGGACAGGGGATGAGCAGTTCTTC,CASSLRTGDEQFF
TRBV6-4,many,TRBJ1-1,NA,TGTGCCAGCAGTACAACAGCAAACACTGAAGCTTTCTTT,CASSTTANTEAFF
TRBV10-3,many,TRBJ2-2,TRBD1,TGTGCCATCAGCGGAACCGGGACAGACTACACCGGGGAGCTGTTTTTT,CAISGTGTDYTGELFF
TRBV6-5,many,TRBJ1-3,NA,TGTGCCAGCAGTTTGGTTGGCGAGGGAAACACCATATATTTT,CASSLVGEGNTIYF
TRBV11-3,NA,TRBJ2-7,TRBD2,TGTGCCAGCAGCCACGGACTAGCGGGAGCCTCCTACGAGCAGTACTTC,CASSHGLAGASYEQYF
TRBV27,few,TRBJ2-1,NA,TGTGCCAGCAGTTTATTTAGTAGAGCTCAATCGCGGGAGCAGTTCTTC,CASSLFSRAQSREQFF
TRBV2,NA,TRBJ1-6,TRBD1,TGTGCCAGCAGTGCCGGACAGGGTTATTCACCCCTCCACTTT,CASSAGQGYSPLHF
TRBV7-2,many,TRBJ1-5,NA,TGTGCCAGCAGCTTAGCAGGAACCCTTAGCAATCAGCCCCAGCATTTT,CASSLAGTLSNQPQHF
TRBV19,NA,TRBJ2-5,NA,TGTGCCAGTAGTGTCGGGGGTGCAGAGACCCAGTACTTC,CASSVGGAETQYF
TRBV19,NA,TRBJ2-5,TRBD2,TGTGCCAGTAGTCATGCCTCGCTAGCGGTTGGAGAGACCCAGTACTTC,CASSHASLAVGETQYF
TRBV3-1,many,TRBJ1-2,TRBD1,TGTGCCAGCAGCCAAGAGGACAGGGGTTTTGGCTACACCTTC,CASSQEDRGFGYTF
TRBV30,few,TRBJ2-1,NA,TGTGCCTGGAGTTTTGTTGGGGGGCGCGATGAGCAGTTCTTC,CAWSFVGGRDEQFF
TRBV6-5,many,TRBJ1-1,NA,TGTGCCGCCCGAAAAGGGTTCGACACTGAAGCTTTCTTT,CAARKGFDTEAFF
TRBV19,medium-sized,TRBJ1-6,NA,TGTGCCAGTAGTAAAGCGGGGTCACCCCTCCACTTT,CASSKAGSPLHF
TRBV19,NA,TRBJ1-1,NA,TGTGCCAGTAGTATCGAAGGGCAGTTTTTGAGTGAAGCTTTCTTT,CASSIEGQFLSEAFF
TRBV6-5,many,TRBJ1-1,NA,TGTGCCAGCAGTTCGACCAAGGACAGCTCTGTGAACACTGAAGCTTTCTTT,CASSSTKDSSVNTEAFF
TRBV19,NA,TRBJ1-1,NA,TGTGCCAGTAGTGGCCTTACCTTCGCTGAAGCTTTCTTT,CASSGLTFAEAFF
TRBV20-1,NA,TRBJ2-1,TRBD2,TGCAGTGCTAGAACGGGAGGGGCCTACAATGAGCAGTTCTTC,CSARTGGAYNEQFF
TRBV7-3,NA,TRBJ2-3,NA,TGTGCCAGCAGCTCCGAAACTGGGTCAGGTCTCGATACGCAGTATTTT,CASSSETGSGLDTQYF
TRBV19,NA,TRBJ2-7,TRBD2,TGTGCCAGTAGTCCCCAGCGGGGTCCCTACGAGCAGTACTTC,CASSPQRGPYEQYF
TRBV6-5,many,TRBJ2-7,TRBD2,TGTGCCAGCAGTTACTCGCTAGCGGGAGTGCGCGAGCAGTACTTC,CASSYSLAGVREQYF
TRBV19,many,TRBJ2-3,TRBD2,TGTGCCAGTAGTGCATCTAGCGGGAGCACAGATACGCAGTATTTT,CASSASSGSTDTQYF
TRBV5-5,many,TRBJ1-5,NA,TGTGCCAGCAGCTTGGGAGGGTTTAGCAATCAGCCCCAGCATTTT,CASSLGGFSNQPQHF
TRBV11-2,NA,TRBJ2-7,NA,TGTGCCAGCGGGGATCCCGGAGCAGCCAGCTCCTACGAGCAGTACTTC,CASGDPGAASSYEQYF
TRBV28,many,TRBJ1-1,NA,TGTGCCAGCAGTTTTCTTCTGGGGAACACTGAAGCTTTCTTT,CASSFLLGNTEAFF
TRBV19,many,TRBJ2-1,TRBD1,TGTGCCAGTACCGCTTGGGACAGGGGAGGCAATGAGCAGTTCTTC,CASTAWDRGGNEQFF
TRBV10-1,few,TRBJ2-7,NA,TGCGCCAGCAGTGAGTCATTGGGGGGGCTAAGCGAGCAGTACTTC,CASSESLGGLSEQYF
TRBV20-1,medium-sized,TRBJ2-7,NA,TGCAGTGGGGCGGGACGCCGGACCGACGAGCAGTACTTC,CSGAGRRTDEQYF